The rows below give T cell receptor beta chains drawn from one sample of a study of glioma-infiltrating T cells. MiXCR, applied by TCRdb to the multiplex PCR reads, yields one record per CDR3 protein. The sample lists about 410,000 distinct CDR3 sequences; 41% were seen once. The source material was glioma tissue, nonneoplastic brain tissue, or PBMCs (not recorded which). These receptors were taken from a human donor with low-grade glioma or glioblastoma, undergoing nonglioma brain surgery, or in good health (not recorded which). Each CDR3 is given with its conserved first and last residue. D genes are given only for firm matches. Size tells how often a clone was seen (once, few, many) or the class of an expanded clone, and some rows leave it out.

j_call d_call v_call clone_size cdr3_nt cdr3_aa
TRBJ1-5 - TRBV27 many TGTGCCAGCAGTAGGGACATCGGCTCCAATCAGCCCCAGCATTTT CASSRDIGSNQPQHF
TRBJ2-3 TRBD1 TRBV4-3 few TGCGCCAGCAGCCAAGTACAGGGGAGAGATACGCAGTATTTT CASSQVQGRDTQYF
TRBJ2-7 - TRBV10-3 - TGTGCCATCAGACCCAGGGATTATTCTCTCGAGCAGTACTTC CAIRPRDYSLEQYF
TRBJ2-2 TRBD2 TRBV5-4 few TGTGCCAGCAGCTCTTATACTAGCGGTGGCGGGGAGCTGTTTTTT CASSSYTSGGGELFF
TRBJ2-5 TRBD1 TRBV2 - TGTGCCAGCAGTGCATCGACAGGGGGCCTGGGGGAGACCCAGTACTTC CASSASTGGLGETQYF
TRBJ1-2 TRBD1 TRBV7-8 - TGTGCCAGCAGCTTACGGGACAGAATAAACTATGGCTACACCTTC CASSLRDRINYGYTF
TRBJ2-1 TRBD1 TRBV24-1 few TGTGCCACCAGTACTACAGGGGGTTCGAATGAGCAGTTCTTC CATSTTGGSNEQFF
TRBJ1-1 - TRBV5-4 - TGTGCCAGCAGCTTGGAATCCGGGGCTGAAGCTTTCTTT CASSLESGAEAFF
TRBJ2-7 - TRBV6-2/TRBV6-3 few TGTGCCAGCAGTTTACTACCAGCTGATCTTCCATACGAGCAGTACTTC CASSLLPADLPYEQYF
TRBJ2-1 - TRBV4-1 - TGCGCCAGCAGCCCACACGGGGGAGAGCAGTTCTTT CASSPHGGEQFF
TRBJ1-1 - TRBV4-3 few TGCGCCAGCAGCCAAGTTGGAGAAGCGGTGCCAGCTTTCTTT CASSQVGEAVPAFF
TRBJ1-5 TRBD1 TRBV4-1 - TGCGCCAGCAGCCAAGATACGGGGACAGGGGTTTTTAGCAATCAGCCCCAGCATTTT CASSQDTGTGVFSNQPQHF
TRBJ2-7 TRBD1 TRBV29-1 - TGCAGCGTTGAGGGACAGGGAACCTACGAGCAGTACTTC CSVEGQGTYEQYF
TRBJ1-5 - TRBV20-1 many TGCAGTGCTAGAGATTGGCGAGGGAGGTACTATCAGCCCCAGCATTTT CSARDWRGRYYQPQHF
TRBJ2-3 - TRBV28 many TGTGCCAGCAAGGCGGGCTGGGGCACAGATACGCAGTATTTT CASKAGWGTDTQYF
TRBJ2-7 - TRBV6-2/TRBV6-3 - TGTGTTAGCAGACTGACTACCTACGAGCAGTACTTC CVSRLTTYEQYF
TRBJ2-1 - TRBV28 - TGTGCCAGCTCACCAGTGGCACAAGCTCGCGATGAGCAGTTCTTC CASSPVAQARDEQFF
TRBJ2-2 - TRBV28 - TGTGCCAGCAGTTTTAAACCCTCATTACCTCTAAAAACCGGGGAGCTGTTTTTT CASSFKPSLPLKTGELFF
TRBJ2-7 - TRBV11-2 few TGTGCCAGCAGCTTAGCGCAAGGCGACGAGCAGTACTTC CASSLAQGDEQYF
TRBJ2-1 - TRBV7-9 once TGTGCCAGCAGCTTGGGAATCTCCTACGAGCAGTTCTTC CASSLGISYEQFF
TRBJ2-7 - TRBV15 - TGTGCCACCAGCAGAGATATCAACTACGAGCAGTACTTC CATSRDINYEQYF
TRBJ1-5 - TRBV20-1 many TGCAGTGCTAGAGTCCCTAGGGATCAGCCCCAGCATTTT CSARVPRDQPQHF
TRBJ1-3 - TRBV20-1 - TGCAGTGCTAGTACAGGGCCGGGTGGAAACACCATATATTTT CSASTGPGGNTIYF
TRBJ2-2 TRBD2 TRBV18 - TGTGCCAGCTCACGGACTAGCGCTAACACCGGGGAGCTGTTTTTT CASSRTSANTGELFF